This T cell receptor (beta chain) is from a study of blood T cells in healthy people across ages. On the study more broadly: Capture by template switching was about one barcoded beta molecule per two T cells. Study results and caveats: Fewer expanded clones and more diversity marked long-lived versus aged donors.

The study isolated at least 6.5 million PBMCs from each sample. Concerning this clonotype: Its specificity is unknown. A much more abundant neighbour one base away suggests this may be a read error.

This CDR3 is 16 amino acids long. Germline lookup yields CDR1 SGHDT and CDR2 YYEEEE. Trimming took 2 bases from V and 4 from J; bases not matched to a gene: 9. Alongside a J-beta primer mix, a sample-barcoded 5' primer served in a second PCR lasting roughly 7 to 12 cycles. A 12-random-nucleotide template-switch adaptor tagged each cDNA molecule. Each CDR3 protein gets one entry after TCRdb re-called the 5' RACE reads with MiXCR. The sample includes about 640,000 distinct CDR3 sequences, around 31% of them seen just once. Specimen: blood. The chain recombines TRBV5-6 with TRBJ2-5; 9 bases are a match to TRBD1. The receptor was derived from a woman of 80 years or more in good health. The CDR3 loop reads CASSFNTGGTGETQYF. The DNA of the CDR3 is TGTGCCAGCAGCTTCAATACAGGGGGCACAGGAGAGACCCAGTACTTC.